This T cell receptor beta chain derives from a study of T cell responses to AZD1222 COVID-19 vaccine. Study-level findings and limits: Donors in the cohort were predominantly white British and more often female, and clonal diversity was possibly underestimated. Just a handful of people given AZD1222 tested seropositive at baseline.

CDR1 and CDR2 (germline): SEHNR, FQNEAQ (reference sequence). With 5 bases removed from V and 8 bases from J, the gap between germline ends came to 18 bases. CDR3 length equals 15 residues. Assay: immunoSEQ multiplex PCR; the TCRdb copy retains only in-frame clones and omits some. The sample gives roughly 120,000 clones, about 94% of which show up once; approximately 7% is in the top ten. For this clone: Its antigen is still unknown.

The sequence was collected from an adult in good health. Material: peripheral blood, obtained on day 0 of AZD1222 vaccination. The rearrangement joins TRBV7-9 to TRBJ1-4, with D possibly TRBD1 on 6 matching bases. The CDR3 is CASSQEGGLKEKLFF. The CDR3 DNA reads as TGTGCCAGCAGCCAGGAGGGGGGGCTTAAAGAAAAACTGTTTTTT.